Detailed here is one T cell receptor (beta chain). The target antigen is unknown. An end of the junction does not agree with germline; a read error may underlie this. The data stem from a study of identical twins. Study-wide results and limits: Potential partial confounding of zero-insertion analyses by invariant MAIT and iNKT cells was noted.

A single record per CDR3 protein comes from TCRdb applying MiXCR to the 5' RACE reads. The sample holds about 530,000 distinct CDR3 sequences, roughly 15% seen once. The sample was also linked to a second study, of yellow fever vaccine responses in identical twins.

This TCR was recovered from a woman aged 18-29 years in good health. The sequenced material came from CD4+ T cells sorted from blood.

The DNA of the CDR3 is TGTGCCACCAGTGAGAGCGGAATCCGGAGAGAAGAGACCCTGTACTTC. Its translation: CATSESGIRREETLYF. The V call is TRBV24-1, the J call TRBJ2-5; possible D gene TRBD2, 5 bases. Germline V gives CDR1 KGHDR, CDR2 SFDVKD. The length of the CDR3 is 16 residues.